This is a list of T cell receptor beta chains from one sample in a study of CD8 T cells in Susac syndrome. TCRdb used MiXCR to reprocess the immunoSEQ multiplex PCR reads, holding one entry per CDR3 protein. Of more than 250,000 distinct CDR3 sequences detected, under 95% appear once; the ten largest clones hold roughly 0.07%. The sequencing input was CD4+ T cells from PBMCs. Receptors were obtained from a human donor with multiple sclerosis. Each CDR3 is given with its conserved first and last residue. A D gene is named only where the DNA matches it firmly. Rows may omit the clone size; those that give it use once, few, many or a size class.

cdr3_length clone_size j_call v_call d_call cdr3_aa cdr3_nt
12 . TRBJ1-1 TRBV29-1 TRBD1 CSVGTGDAEAFF TGCAGCGTCGGGACAGGGGACGCTGAAGCTTTCTTT
15 . TRBJ2-5 TRBV5-1 . CASSLVGLPQETQYF TGCGCCAGCAGCTTGGTAGGGCTCCCCCAGGAGACCCAGTACTTC
15 . TRBJ1-1 TRBV20-1 TRBD1 CSAPRDRGMNTEAFF TGCAGTGCTCCCCGGGACAGGGGAATGAACACTGAAGCTTTCTTT
11 . TRBJ2-2 TRBV18 . CASSPIGELFF TGTGCCAGCTCACCAATCGGGGAGCTGTTTTTT
15 . TRBJ2-7 TRBV20-1 . CSAVTGLPDPYEQYF TGCAGTGCTGTAACGGGACTCCCGGACCCCTACGAGCAGTACTTC
15 . TRBJ1-3 TRBV9 . CASSAADAEGNTIYF TGTGCCAGCAGCGCCGCGGACGCGGAGGGAAACACCATATATTTT
16 . TRBJ2-1 TRBV4-3 TRBD2 CASSPAGGGPYNEQFF TGCGCCAGCAGCCCCGCGGGCGGGGGTCCCTACAATGAGCAGTTCTTC
14 . TRBJ1-2 TRBV25-1 . CASSRHGNNYGYTF TGTGCCAGCAGTCGCCACGGAAACAACTATGGCTACACCTTC
12 . TRBJ1-1 TRBV24-1 . CATSDRNTEAFF TGTGCCACCAGTGACCGAAACACTGAAGCTTTCTTT
18 once TRBJ2-7 TRBV5-1 TRBD2 CASRSGLLAGPNSYEQYF TGCGCCAGCAGATCCGGGTTACTAGCGGGCCCTAACTCCTACGAGCAGTACTTC
13 . TRBJ1-2 TRBV30 . CAWSPQGLDGYTF TGTGCCTGGAGTCCACAGGGATTGGACGGCTACACCTTC
15 . TRBJ1-6 TRBV2 . CASSETGRMNSPLHF TGTGCCAGCAGTGAGACCGGGCGAATGAATTCACCCCTCCACTTT
13 few TRBJ2-5 TRBV18 . CASSPGQAETQYF TGTGCCAGCTCACCAGGGCAGGCCGAGACCCAGTACTTC
17 . TRBJ1-4 TRBV2 . CASSLIGPMNANEKLFF TGTGCCAGCTCACTGATCGGCCCCATGAATGCTAATGAAAAACTGTTTTTT
18 once TRBJ1-3 TRBV29-1 . CSVKGLPGVNPSGNTIYF TGCAGCGTTAAAGGGCTGCCGGGTGTAAACCCCTCTGGAAACACCATATATTTT
16 . TRBJ2-3 TRBV29-1 . CSVRPEQAAGVNTQYF TGCAGCGTCCGCCCTGAACAGGCGGCGGGTGTGAATACGCAGTATTTT